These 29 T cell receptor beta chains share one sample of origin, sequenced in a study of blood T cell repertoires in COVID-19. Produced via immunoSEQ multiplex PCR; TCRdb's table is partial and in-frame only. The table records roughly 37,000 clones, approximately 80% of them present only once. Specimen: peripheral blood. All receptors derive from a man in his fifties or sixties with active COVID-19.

The CDR3 coding sequence is TGTGCCAGCAGCTTTTTGGGGGGGAGCAATCAGCCCCAGCATTTT. It is translated as CASSFLGGSNQPQHF. The chain is built from TRBV7-2 and TRBJ1-5; D perhaps matches TRBD1 (5 bases). Trimming removed 3 bases at V and 1 base at J, with 10 bases between. Germline V lookup: CDR1 SGHTA, CDR2 FQGNSA. The CDR3 length is 15 residues.

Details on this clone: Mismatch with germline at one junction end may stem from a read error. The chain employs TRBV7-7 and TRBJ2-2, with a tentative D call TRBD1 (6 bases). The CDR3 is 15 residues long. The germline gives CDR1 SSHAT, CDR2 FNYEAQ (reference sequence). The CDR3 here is CASSLAGVGTGELFF. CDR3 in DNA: TGTGCTAGCAGCTTAGCAGGGGTTGGCACCGGGGAGCTGTTTTTT.

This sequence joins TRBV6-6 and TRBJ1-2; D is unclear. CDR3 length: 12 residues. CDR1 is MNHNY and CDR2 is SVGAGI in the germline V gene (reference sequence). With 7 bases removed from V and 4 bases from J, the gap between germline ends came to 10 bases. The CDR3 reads CASTLRAYGYTF. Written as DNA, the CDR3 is TGTGCCAGCACCCTCCGCGCCTATGGCTACACCTTC.

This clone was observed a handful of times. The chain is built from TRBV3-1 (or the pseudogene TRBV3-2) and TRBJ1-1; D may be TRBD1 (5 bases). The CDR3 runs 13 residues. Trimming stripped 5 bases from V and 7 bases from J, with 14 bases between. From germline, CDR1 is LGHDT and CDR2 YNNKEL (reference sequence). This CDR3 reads CASSYRNGGEAFF. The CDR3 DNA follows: TGTGCCAGCAGCTACAGGAATGGTGGTGAAGCTTTCTTT.

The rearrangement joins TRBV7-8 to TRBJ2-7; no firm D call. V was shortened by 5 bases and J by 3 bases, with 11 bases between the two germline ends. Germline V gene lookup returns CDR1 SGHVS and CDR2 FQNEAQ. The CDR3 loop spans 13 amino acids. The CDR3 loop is CASSRLSDYEQYF. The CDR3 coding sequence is TGTGCCAGCAGCCGCCTCAGTGACTACGAGCAGTACTTC.

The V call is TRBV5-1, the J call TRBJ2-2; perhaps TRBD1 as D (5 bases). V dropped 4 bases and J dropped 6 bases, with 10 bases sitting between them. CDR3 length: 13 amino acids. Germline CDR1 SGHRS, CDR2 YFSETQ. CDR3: CASSAVGPGELFF. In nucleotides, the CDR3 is TGCGCCAGCAGCGCTGTGGGGCCCGGGGAGCTGTTTTTT.

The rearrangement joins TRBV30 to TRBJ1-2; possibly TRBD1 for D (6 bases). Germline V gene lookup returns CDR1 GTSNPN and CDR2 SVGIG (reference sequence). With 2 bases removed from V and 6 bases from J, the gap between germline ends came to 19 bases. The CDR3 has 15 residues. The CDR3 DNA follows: TGTGCCTGGAGTACCCGGGGGGGCCTTATCGATGGCTACACCTTC. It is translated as CAWSTRGGLIDGYTF. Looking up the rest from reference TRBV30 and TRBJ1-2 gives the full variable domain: SQTIHQWPATLVQPVGSPLSLECTVEGTSNPNLYWYRQAAGRGLQLLFYSVGIGQISSEVPQNLSASRPQDRQFILSSKKLLLSDSGFYLCAWSTRGGLIDGYTFGSGTRLTVV.

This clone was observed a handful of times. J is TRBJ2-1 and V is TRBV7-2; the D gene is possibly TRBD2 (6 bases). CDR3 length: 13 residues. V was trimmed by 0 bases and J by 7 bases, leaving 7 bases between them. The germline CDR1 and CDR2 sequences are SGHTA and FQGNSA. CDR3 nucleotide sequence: TGTGCCAGCAGCTTAGCGCGGGAAAATGAGCAGTTCTTC. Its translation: CASSLARENEQFF.

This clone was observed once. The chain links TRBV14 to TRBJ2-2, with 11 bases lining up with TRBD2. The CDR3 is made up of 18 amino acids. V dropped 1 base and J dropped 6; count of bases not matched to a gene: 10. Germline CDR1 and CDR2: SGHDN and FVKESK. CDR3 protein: CASSQVTPLAGVAGELFF. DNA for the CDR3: TGTGCCAGCAGCCAAGTGACACCACTAGCGGGAGTTGCCGGGGAGCTGTTTTTT.

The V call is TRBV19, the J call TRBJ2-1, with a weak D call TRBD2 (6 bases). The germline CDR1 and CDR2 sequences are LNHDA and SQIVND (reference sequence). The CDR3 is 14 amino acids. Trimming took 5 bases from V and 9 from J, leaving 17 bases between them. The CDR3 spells CASSVGGKVGEQFF. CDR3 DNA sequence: TGTGCCAGTAGTGTCGGCGGGAAGGTCGGTGAGCAGTTCTTC.

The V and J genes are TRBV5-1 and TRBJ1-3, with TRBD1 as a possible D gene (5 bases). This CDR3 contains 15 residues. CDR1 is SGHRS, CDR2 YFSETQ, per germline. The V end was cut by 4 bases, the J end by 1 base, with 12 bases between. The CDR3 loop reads CASSPSGGSGNTIYF. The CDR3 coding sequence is TGCGCCAGCAGCCCAAGTGGGGGGTCTGGAAACACCATATATTTT.

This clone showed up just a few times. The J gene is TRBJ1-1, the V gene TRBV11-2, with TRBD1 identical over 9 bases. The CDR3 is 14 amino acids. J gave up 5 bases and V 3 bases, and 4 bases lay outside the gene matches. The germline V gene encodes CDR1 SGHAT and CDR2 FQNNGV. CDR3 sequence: CASSFGQGTTEAFF. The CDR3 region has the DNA TGTGCCAGCAGCTTCGGACAGGGGACGACTGAAGCTTTCTTT.

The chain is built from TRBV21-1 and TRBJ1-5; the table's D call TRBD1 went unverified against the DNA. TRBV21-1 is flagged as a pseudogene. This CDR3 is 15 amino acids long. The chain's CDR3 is CASSITGSFDQPQHF. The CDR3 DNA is TGTGCCAGCAGCATAACAGGGTCGTTCGATCAGCCCCAGCATTTT.

The CDR3 spells CASSPNLTGGGYTF. The CDR3 nucleotides read TGTGCCAGCAGTCCCAACCTGACAGGTGGTGGCTACACCTTC. The rearrangement uses TRBV6-5 and TRBJ1-2, with D perhaps matching TRBD1 (6 bases). In germline, CDR1 is MNHEY, CDR2 SVGAGI. The V end was cut by 5 bases, the J end by 7 bases, with 17 bases between. CDR3 size: 14 residues.

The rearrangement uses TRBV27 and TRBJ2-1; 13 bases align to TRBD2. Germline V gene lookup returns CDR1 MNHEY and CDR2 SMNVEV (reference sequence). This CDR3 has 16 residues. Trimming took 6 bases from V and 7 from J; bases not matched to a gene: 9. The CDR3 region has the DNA TGTGCCAGCAGCCCCGGGACTAGCGGGGCCCTAAATGAGCAGTTCTTC. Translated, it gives CASSPGTSGALNEQFF.

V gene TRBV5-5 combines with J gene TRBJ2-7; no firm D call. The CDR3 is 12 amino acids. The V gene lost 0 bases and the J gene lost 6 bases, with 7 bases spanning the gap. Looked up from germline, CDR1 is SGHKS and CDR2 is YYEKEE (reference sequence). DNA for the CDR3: TGTGCCAGCAGCTTGGCGACTCTCGAGCAGTACTTC. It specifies CASSLATLEQYF. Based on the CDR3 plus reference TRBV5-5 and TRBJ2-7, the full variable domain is DAGVTQSPTHLIKTRGQQVTLRCSPISGHKSVSWYQQVLGQGPQFIFQYYEKEERGRGNFPDRFSARQFPNYSSELNVNALLLGDSALYLCASSLATLEQYFGPGTRLTVT.

In DNA form, the CDR3 reads TGTGCCAGCAGTTCTCCGGCAGGGAGGGAGCTGTTTTTT. It encodes CASSSPAGRELFF. The V and J genes are TRBV28 and TRBJ2-2, with D possibly TRBD1 on 5 matching bases. This CDR3 comprises 13 residues. The V end was cut by 4 bases, the J end by 9 bases, with 12 bases between. Germline V gene data show CDR1 as MDHEN and CDR2 as SYDVKM.

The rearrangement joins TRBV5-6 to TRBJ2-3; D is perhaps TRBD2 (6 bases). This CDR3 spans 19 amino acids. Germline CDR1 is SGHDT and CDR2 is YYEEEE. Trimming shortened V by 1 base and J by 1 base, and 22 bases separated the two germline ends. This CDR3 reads CASSLPGGGQGRGTDTQYF. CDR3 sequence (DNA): TGTGCCAGCAGCTTGCCTGGTGGAGGGCAGGGACGTGGCACAGATACGCAGTATTTT.

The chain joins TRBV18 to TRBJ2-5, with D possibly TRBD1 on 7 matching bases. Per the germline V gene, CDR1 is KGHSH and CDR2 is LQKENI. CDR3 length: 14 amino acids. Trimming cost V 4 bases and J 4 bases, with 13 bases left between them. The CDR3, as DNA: TGTGCCAGCTCACAGAGACAGGGAGGAGAGACCCAGTACTTC. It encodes CASSQRQGGETQYF.

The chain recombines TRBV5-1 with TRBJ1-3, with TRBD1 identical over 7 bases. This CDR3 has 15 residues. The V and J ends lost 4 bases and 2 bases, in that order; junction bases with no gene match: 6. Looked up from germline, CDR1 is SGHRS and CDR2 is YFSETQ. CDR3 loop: CASSRGQPAGNTIYF. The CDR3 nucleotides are TGCGCCAGCAGCAGGGGACAGCCCGCTGGAAACACCATATATTTT.

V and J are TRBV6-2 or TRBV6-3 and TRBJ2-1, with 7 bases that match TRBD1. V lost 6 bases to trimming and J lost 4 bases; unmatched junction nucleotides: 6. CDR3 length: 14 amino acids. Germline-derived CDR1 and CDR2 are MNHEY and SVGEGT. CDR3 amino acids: CASSGQGEYNEQFF. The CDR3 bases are TGTGCCAGCAGCGGCCAGGGGGAATACAATGAGCAGTTCTTC.

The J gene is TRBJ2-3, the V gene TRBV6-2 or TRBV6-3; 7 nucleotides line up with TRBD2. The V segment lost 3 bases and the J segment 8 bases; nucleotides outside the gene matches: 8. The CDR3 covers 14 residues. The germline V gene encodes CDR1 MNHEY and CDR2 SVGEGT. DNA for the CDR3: TGTGCCAGCAGTTATGGGGACTATCGGGGTACGCAGTATTTT. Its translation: CASSYGDYRGTQYF.

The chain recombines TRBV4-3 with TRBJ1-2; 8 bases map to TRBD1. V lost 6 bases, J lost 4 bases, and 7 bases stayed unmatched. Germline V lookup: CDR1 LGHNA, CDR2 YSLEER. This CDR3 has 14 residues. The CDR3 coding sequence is TGCGCCAGCAGGCCAGGGGGCGGCAGCTATGGCTACACCTTC. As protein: CASRPGGGSYGYTF.

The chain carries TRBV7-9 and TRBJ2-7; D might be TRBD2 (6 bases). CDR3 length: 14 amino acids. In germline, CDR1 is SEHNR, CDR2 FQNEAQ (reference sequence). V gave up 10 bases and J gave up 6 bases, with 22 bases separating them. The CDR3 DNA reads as TGTGCCACCTTGTGGGGCCTGGAGGGGTCCGAGCAGTACTTC. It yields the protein CATLWGLEGSEQYF.

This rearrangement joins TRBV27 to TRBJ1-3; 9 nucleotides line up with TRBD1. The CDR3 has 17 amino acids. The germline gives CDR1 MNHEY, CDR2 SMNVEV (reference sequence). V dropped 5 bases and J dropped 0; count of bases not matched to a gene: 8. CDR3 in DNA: TGTGCCAGCAGTGCAGCCGGGACAGGGTACTCTGGAAACACCATATATTTT. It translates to CASSAAGTGYSGNTIYF.

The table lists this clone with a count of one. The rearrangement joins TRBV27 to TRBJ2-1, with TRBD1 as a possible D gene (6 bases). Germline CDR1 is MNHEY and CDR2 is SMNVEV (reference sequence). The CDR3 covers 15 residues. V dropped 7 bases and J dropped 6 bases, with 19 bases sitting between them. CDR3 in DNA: TGTGCCAGCACACGAGGGGGTAGCTTAACCAATGAGCAGTTCTTC. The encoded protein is CASTRGGSLTNEQFF.

DNA of the CDR3: TGTGCCAGCAGTGTGCGCGGGGTATCTAGCACAGATACGCAGTATTTT. It codes for CASSVRGVSSTDTQYF. The chain carries TRBV25-1 and TRBJ2-3; tentative D call: TRBD2 (6 bases). Deletions cut 4 bases from V and 0 bases from J, with 14 bases between. The CDR3 is 16 amino acids. Germline V gene sequence: CDR1 MGHDK, CDR2 SYGVNS.

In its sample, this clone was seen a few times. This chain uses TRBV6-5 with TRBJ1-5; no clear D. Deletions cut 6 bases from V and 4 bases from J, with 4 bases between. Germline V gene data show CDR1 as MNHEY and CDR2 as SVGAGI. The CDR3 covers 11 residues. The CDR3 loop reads CASRRNQPQHF. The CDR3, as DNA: TGTGCCAGCAGACGGAATCAGCCCCAGCATTTT.

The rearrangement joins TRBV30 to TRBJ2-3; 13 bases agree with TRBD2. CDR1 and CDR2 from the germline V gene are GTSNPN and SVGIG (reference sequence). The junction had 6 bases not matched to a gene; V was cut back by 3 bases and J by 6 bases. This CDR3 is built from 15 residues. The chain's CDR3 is CAWSGTSGIYDTQYF. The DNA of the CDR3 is TGTGCCTGGAGCGGGACTAGCGGGATCTACGATACGCAGTATTTT.